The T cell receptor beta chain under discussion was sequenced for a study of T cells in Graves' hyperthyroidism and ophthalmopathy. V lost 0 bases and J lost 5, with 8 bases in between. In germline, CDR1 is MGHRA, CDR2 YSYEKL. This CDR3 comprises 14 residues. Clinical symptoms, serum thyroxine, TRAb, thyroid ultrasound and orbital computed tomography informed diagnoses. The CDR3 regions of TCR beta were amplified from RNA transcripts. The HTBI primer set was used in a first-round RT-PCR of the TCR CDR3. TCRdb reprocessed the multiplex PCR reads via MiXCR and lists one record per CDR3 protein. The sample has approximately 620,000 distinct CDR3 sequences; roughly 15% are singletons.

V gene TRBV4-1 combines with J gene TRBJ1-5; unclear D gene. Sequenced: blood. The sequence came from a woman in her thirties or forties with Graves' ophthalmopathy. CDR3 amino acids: CASSQEGGYQPQHF. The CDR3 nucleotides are TGCGCCAGCAGCCAAGAGGGCGGTTATCAGCCCCAGCATTTT.